Sequencing of this TCR beta chain was carried out in a study of cytotoxic CD8 clonotypes in ibrutinib-treated CLL. With regard to this clone: What it binds is not known.

Deep sequencing aimed at 1 in 200,000 to 1 in 1 million T cells' resolution. Here immunoSEQ multiplex PCR was the method, and the copy in TCRdb shows in-frame clones only, minus some. The sample gives some 300,000 clones, 70% to 80% of which show up once; roughly 6.3% is in the top ten. The ends were cut back, 4 bases at V and 5 bases at J, with 11 bases in the middle. There are 14 residues in the CDR3. Germline CDR1 and CDR2: MGHDK and SYGVNS. Study-level findings and limits: Sampling times, which were not matched between the groups, differed between sustained-remission patients and progressing patients.

The TCR comes from a human donor with chronic lymphocytic leukemia. V usage is TRBV25-1 and J usage is TRBJ2-2; D gene uncertain. The sequences come from PBMCs, collected before ibrutinib treatment. The CDR3 sequence: CASSALDRTGELFF. As DNA, the CDR3 is TGTGCCAGCAGTGCCCTGGACCGGACCGGGGAGCTGTTTTTT. The full variable domain, its missing parts supplied by reference TRBV25-1 and TRBJ2-2, is EADIYQTPRYLVIGTGKKITLECSQTMGHDKMYWYQQDPGMELHLIHYSYGVNSTEKGDLSSESTVSRIRTEHFPLTLESARPSHTSQYLCASSALDRTGELFFGEGSRLTVL.